Each of the 10 T cell receptor beta chains below was sequenced from the same sample in a study of cytomegalovirus exposure and HLA in healthy donors. In the PCR, 60 Vbeta and 13 Jbeta primers were used. TCRdb's table, derived via immunoSEQ multiplex PCR, lists solely in-frame clones and lacks some. This table has about 160,000 clones, roughly 79% appearing once. The specimen sequenced was PBMCs. The origin of the receptors is a woman aged 50 to 60 in good health and CMV-seronegative.

The chain has TRBV5-8 and TRBJ1-5, with D tentatively TRBD1 (5 bases). Trimming took off 4 bases at V and 0 bases at J, with 20 bases between the two ends. The length of the CDR3 is 18 residues. From germline, CDR1 is SGHTS and CDR2 YDEGEE. The CDR3 protein is CASSRRGTKGYSNQPQHF. The CDR3 nucleotides read TGTGCCAGCAGCCGACGGGGGACCAAGGGATATAGCAATCAGCCCCAGCATTTT.

This clone has a handful of counts. V gene TRBV5-6 combines with J gene TRBJ2-7; TRBD1 matches at 9 bases. The CDR3 has 14 residues. Germline V gene sequence: CDR1 SGHDT, CDR2 YYEEEE. The V gene end was trimmed by 1 base and the J gene end by 3 bases; junction bases not matched to a gene: 2. CDR3 residues: CASSLTGGDYEQYF. The CDR3, as DNA: TGTGCCAGCAGCTTGACAGGGGGCGACTACGAGCAGTACTTC.

The chain employs TRBV4-3 and TRBJ2-3, with TRBD2 matching 10 bases. Looked up from germline, CDR1 is LGHNA and CDR2 is YSLEER. This CDR3 has 17 amino acids. Trimming took 2 bases from V and 2 from J; bases not matched to a gene: 7. The CDR3 DNA reads as TGCGCCAGCAGCCAATCCTTAGCGGGGGGATCCACAGATACGCAGTATTTT. Translating gives CASSQSLAGGSTDTQYF.

The CDR3 nucleotides read TGCGCCAGCAGTTCCTCAGGGCACGGAAACACCATATATTTT. Translating it yields CASSSSGHGNTIYF. V and J are TRBV5-1 and TRBJ1-3; tentative D call: TRBD1 (5 bases). The CDR3 loop spans 14 amino acids. The germline V gene encodes CDR1 SGHRS and CDR2 YFSETQ. Trimming shortened V by 5 bases and J by 4 bases, and 13 bases separated the two germline ends. The whole variable domain, remainder taken from reference TRBV5-1 and TRBJ1-3, is KAGVTQTPRYLIKTRGQQVTLSCSPISGHRSVSWYQQTPGQGLQFLFEYFSETQRNKGNFPGRFSGRQFSNSRSEMNVSTLELGDSALYLCASSSSGHGNTIYFGEGSWLTVV.

This sequence joins TRBV5-1 and TRBJ2-1; D might be TRBD1 (6 bases). Looked up from germline, CDR1 is SGHRS and CDR2 is YFSETQ. The V end was cut by 4 bases, the J end by 13 bases, with 18 bases between. CDR3 size: 13 residues. The CDR3 sequence: CASSRIEQGSQFF. CDR3 DNA: TGCGCCAGCAGCCGAATAGAACAGGGTAGTCAGTTCTTC.

This clone was observed a handful of times. The chain carries TRBV5-3 and TRBJ2-7; D ambiguous. TRBV5-3 is given ORF status, its function remaining uncertain. The CDR3 contains 12 residues. With 0 bases removed from V and 7 bases from J, the gap between germline ends came to 8 bases. The CDR3 protein is CARSLGSGEQYF. The CDR3 nucleotides read TGTGCCAGAAGCTTGGGGAGTGGGGAGCAGTACTTC.

The chain's CDR3 is CASTTFGQGSYEQYF. CDR3 DNA sequence: TGTGCCAGCACCACTTTTGGACAGGGCTCCTACGAGCAGTACTTC. V usage is TRBV6-5 and J usage is TRBJ2-7, with 8 bases that match TRBD1. J was trimmed by 0 bases and V by 7 bases; bases with no gene match: 8. CDR1 and CDR2 (germline): MNHEY, SVGAGI. CDR3 length: 15 residues.

This sequence joins TRBV7-9 and TRBJ2-5; TRBD1 matches 8 bases. This CDR3 comprises 16 residues. The V and J ends lost 2 bases and 4 bases, in that order; junction bases with no gene match: 9. Germline-derived CDR1 and CDR2 are SEHNR and FQNEAQ (reference sequence). CDR3 bases: TGTGCCAGCAGCTTACGTCCAGGGGGCGTCGGAGAGACCCAGTACTTC. This sequence encodes CASSLRPGGVGETQYF.

This sequence joins TRBV4-2 and TRBJ1-5, with D possibly being TRBD1 (5 bases). Trimming pared 6 bases from V and 2 bases from J, leaving 11 bases between. This CDR3 comprises 14 residues. The germline gives CDR1 LGHNA, CDR2 YNFKEQ. This CDR3 reads CASRGGNGNQPQHF. CDR3 in DNA: TGTGCCAGCAGGGGGGGTAATGGCAATCAGCCCCAGCATTTT.

The chain joins TRBV5-1 to TRBJ1-1, with D unresolved. V lost 2 bases and J lost 0, with 17 bases in between. Germline-derived CDR1 and CDR2 are SGHRS and YFSETQ. The CDR3 covers 17 residues. The CDR3 here is CASSFGFRSMMNTEAFF. The CDR3 nucleotides read TGCGCCAGCAGCTTCGGGTTCCGCAGCATGATGAACACTGAAGCTTTCTTT.